The text below deals with one TCR beta chain. The antigen remains undetermined. CD45RO-CCR7+CD27+CD95- was the phenotype of naive CD8+ T cells. The entry originates in a study of CXCR3-negative and CXCR3-positive naive CD8 T cells. Study-wide context: There were about 135 million TRB reads altogether, and each library had about 1.5 +/- 0.3 million of them.

Study results and limitations: Greater hydrophobicity was found in TRB CDR3s of CXCR3-positive naive cells than of CXCR3-negative naive cells. Similar TRBV-TRBJ gene usage was seen in naive CXCR3-negative and CXCR3-positive cells, but not in memory cells. Both naive subsets showed comparably high diversity, and memory CD8+ cells showed much lower diversity.

This CDR3 has 19 residues. Germline CDR1 is LGHDT and CDR2 is YNNKEL (reference sequence). The TRB cDNA libraries were prepared by 5' RACE with UMI labels. Each CDR3 protein gets one entry in TCRdb, which reprocessed the 5' RACE reads and gives no DNA. The table lists 110,000 or so distinct CDR3 sequences. This TCR was sampled from a human donor in good health. Some clones in this sample may be carry-over from other donors' samples. The sequenced material came from naive CXCR3+ CD8+ T cells from blood. Subset defined: CD45RO-CCR7+CD27+CD95- naive CD8+ T cells expressing CXCR3 (TNR3+). The chain employs TRBV3-1 and TRBJ2-2; TCRdb reports TRBD2, a call that lacks DNA to check it against. This CDR3 is CASSQRSGLTSGYTGELFF.